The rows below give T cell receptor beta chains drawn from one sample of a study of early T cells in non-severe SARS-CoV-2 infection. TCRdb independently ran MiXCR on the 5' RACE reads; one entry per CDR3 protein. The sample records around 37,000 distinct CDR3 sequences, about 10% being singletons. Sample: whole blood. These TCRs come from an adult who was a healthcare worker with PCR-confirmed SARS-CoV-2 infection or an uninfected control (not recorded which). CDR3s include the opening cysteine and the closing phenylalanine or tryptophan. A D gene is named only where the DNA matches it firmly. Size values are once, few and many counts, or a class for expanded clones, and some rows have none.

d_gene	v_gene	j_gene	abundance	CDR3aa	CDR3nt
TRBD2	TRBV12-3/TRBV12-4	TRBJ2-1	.	CASSLGGGDHEQFF	TGTGCCAGCAGTTTGGGCGGGGGGGATCATGAGCAGTTCTTC
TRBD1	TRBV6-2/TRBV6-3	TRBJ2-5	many	CASAGTEETQYF	TGTGCCAGCGCCGGGACAGAAGAGACCCAGTACTTC
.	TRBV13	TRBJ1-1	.	CASSLGSRQFEAFF	TGTGCCAGCAGCTTAGGTTCCAGACAGTTTGAAGCTTTCTTT
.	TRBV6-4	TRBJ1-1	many	CASSADIAGRAEAFF	TGTGCCAGCAGTGCCGACATAGCGGGGCGGGCTGAAGCTTTCTTT
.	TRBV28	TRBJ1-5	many	CASTDFGQPQHF	TGTGCCAGCACTGACTTCGGTCAGCCCCAGCATTTT
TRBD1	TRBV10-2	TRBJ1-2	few	CASSAPGQGKKSGYTF	TGCGCCAGCAGTGCTCCCGGACAGGGTAAAAAGAGCGGCTACACCTTC
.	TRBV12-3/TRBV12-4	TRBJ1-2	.	CASSLKLWGAEGYTF	TGTGCCAGCAGTTTAAAGCTATGGGGGGCGGAGGGCTACACCTTC
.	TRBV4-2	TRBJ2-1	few	CASSQDSQAKVQFF	TGTGCCAGCAGCCAAGACTCGCAGGCTAAGGTGCAGTTCTTC
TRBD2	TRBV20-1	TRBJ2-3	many	CSARPLATTDTQYF	TGCAGTGCTAGGCCACTAGCGACCACAGATACGCAGTATTTT
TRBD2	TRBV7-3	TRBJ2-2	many	CASSLRGLGAGELFF	TGTGCCAGCAGCTTACGCGGACTAGGCGCCGGGGAGCTGTTTTTT
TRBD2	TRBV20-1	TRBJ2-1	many	CSARPLSGLDSYNEQFF	TGCAGTGCTAGACCCCTTAGCGGGCTAGACTCCTACAATGAGCAGTTCTTC
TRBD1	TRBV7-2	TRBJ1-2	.	CASSLAGQRSGYTF	TGTGCCAGCAGCTTAGCGGGACAGAGATCTGGCTACACCTTC
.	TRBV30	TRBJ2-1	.	CAWTSSSYNEQFF	TGTGCCTGGACATCCTCGTCCTACAATGAGCAGTTCTTC
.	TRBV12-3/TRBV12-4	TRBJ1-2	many	CASSFRIYGYTF	TGTGCCAGCAGTTTCCGGATCTATGGCTACACCTTC
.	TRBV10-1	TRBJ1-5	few	CASSVISISGNQPQHF	TGCGCCAGCAGTGTCATCTCTATTAGCGGCAATCAGCCCCAGCATTTT
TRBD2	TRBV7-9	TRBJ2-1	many	CASSLGSRGGGAHNEQFF	TGTGCCAGCAGCTTAGGAAGTAGAGGCGGGGGGGCGCACAATGAGCAGTTCTTC
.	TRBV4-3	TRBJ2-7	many	CASSQESVSYEQYF	TGCGCCAGCAGCCAAGAATCGGTCAGCTACGAGCAGTACTTC
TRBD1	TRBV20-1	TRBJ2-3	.	CSAPFETGSTDTQYF	TGCAGTGCTCCCTTCGAGACAGGGAGCACAGATACGCAGTATTTT
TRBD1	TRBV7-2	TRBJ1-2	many	CASSLERTGKGGYTF	TGTGCCAGCAGCTTAGAAAGGACAGGCAAAGGGGGCTACACCTTC
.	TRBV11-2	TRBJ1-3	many	CASSQPIDTSIYF	TGTGCCAGCAGCCAACCCATCGACACGAGTATATATTTT
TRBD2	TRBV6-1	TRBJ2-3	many	CASSEEPSGGNTDTQYF	TGTGCCAGCAGTGAAGAGCCTAGCGGGGGAAACACAGATACGCAGTATTTT
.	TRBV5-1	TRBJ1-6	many	CASSLEQGLFARPLHF	TGCGCCAGCAGCTTGGAACAGGGACTATTTGCTAGACCCCTCCACTTT
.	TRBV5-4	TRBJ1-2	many	CASSLNSNYGYTF	TGTGCCAGCAGCTTGAACAGTAACTATGGCTACACCTTC
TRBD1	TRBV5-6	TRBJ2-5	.	CASSLGGGLETQYF	TGTGCCAGCAGCTTGGGAGGGGGCTTGGAGACCCAGTACTTC
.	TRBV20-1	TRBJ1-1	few	CSARALGRGNTEAFF	TGCAGTGCTAGGGCTCTGGGGCGCGGGAACACTGAAGCTTTCTTT
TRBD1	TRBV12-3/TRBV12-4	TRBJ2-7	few	CASSFHAGGTYEQYF	TGTGCCAGCAGTTTTCACGCAGGGGGAACTTACGAGCAGTACTTC
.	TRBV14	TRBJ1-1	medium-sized	CASSLGRTEAFF	TGTGCCAGCAGCCTAGGGAGGACTGAAGCTTTCTTT
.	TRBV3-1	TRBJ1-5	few	CASSQEVFSNQPQHF	TGTGCCAGCAGCCAAGAAGTTTTCAGCAATCAGCCCCAGCATTTT
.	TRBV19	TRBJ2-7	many	CASSMGLEGDEQYF	TGTGCCAGTAGTATGGGTTTAGAGGGGGACGAGCAGTACTTC
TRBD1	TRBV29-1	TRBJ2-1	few	CSVIGGQVNVNEQFF	TGCAGCGTTATTGGGGGACAGGTAAACGTGAATGAGCAGTTCTTC
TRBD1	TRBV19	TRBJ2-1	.	CASSIVPGTGSYNEQFF	TGTGCCAGTAGTATAGTCCCTGGGACAGGCTCCTACAATGAGCAGTTCTTC
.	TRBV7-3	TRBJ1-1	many	CASSLFGRDTEAFF	TGTGCCAGCAGCTTATTTGGTCGGGACACTGAAGCTTTCTTT
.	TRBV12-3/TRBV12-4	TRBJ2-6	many	CASTKRRVSGANVLTF	TGTGCCAGCACCAAACGCAGGGTTTCCGGGGCCAACGTCCTGACTTTC
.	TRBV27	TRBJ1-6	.	CASSLDWTEESTPLHF	TGTGCCAGCAGTTTAGATTGGACAGAAGAATCCACACCCCTCCACTTT
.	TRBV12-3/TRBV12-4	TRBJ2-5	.	CASSFQVGTQYF	TGTGCCAGCAGTTTTCAGGTGGGGACCCAGTACTTC
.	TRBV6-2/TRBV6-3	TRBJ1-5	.	CASTPGSSKEPQHF	TGTGCCAGCACTCCAGGCAGTTCCAAGGAGCCCCAGCATTTT
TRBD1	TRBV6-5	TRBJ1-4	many	CATRTGGGIGEKLFF	TGTGCCACCCGAACAGGGGGTGGGATTGGTGAAAAACTGTTTTTT
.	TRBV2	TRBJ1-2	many	CASSPGDGYTF	TGTGCCAGCAGTCCAGGGGACGGCTACACCTTC